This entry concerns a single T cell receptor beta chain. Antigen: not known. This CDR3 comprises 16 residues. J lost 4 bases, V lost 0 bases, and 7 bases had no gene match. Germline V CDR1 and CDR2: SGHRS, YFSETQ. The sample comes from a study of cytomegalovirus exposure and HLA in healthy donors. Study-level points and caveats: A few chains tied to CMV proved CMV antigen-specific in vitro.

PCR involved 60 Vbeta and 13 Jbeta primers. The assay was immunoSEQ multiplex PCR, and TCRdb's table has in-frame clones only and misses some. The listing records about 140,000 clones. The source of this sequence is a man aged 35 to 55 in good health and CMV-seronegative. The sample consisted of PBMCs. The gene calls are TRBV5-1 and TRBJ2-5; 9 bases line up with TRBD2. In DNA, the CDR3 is TGCGCCAGCAGCTTGGGCGGGGGGGTCGGTGGAGAGACCCAGTACTTC. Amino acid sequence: CASSLGGGVGGETQYF.